This T cell receptor beta chain was profiled in a study of blood T cell repertoires in COVID-19. Study information: Sites across the United States, Italy and Spain contributed samples from acute and convalescent COVID-19. In each case, the material was cDNA or gDNA derived from T cells, B-cell-depleted T cells, or PBMCs.

V dropped 1 base and J dropped 5 bases, with 11 bases sitting between them. The CDR3 spans 15 residues. The germline V gene encodes CDR1 LGHDT and CDR2 YNNKEL (reference sequence). As originally analysed: Reference gene primer amplification gave nucleated cell count estimates. Assay used: immunoSEQ multiplex PCR; TCRdb lists only in-frame clones, some missing. V and J calls and clone size are as listed in that table; D and trimming were resolved from the DNA. This sample carries about 160,000 clones, around four fifths of them seen once, and the ten largest clones take 2.5% to 3.5%. V usage is TRBV3-1 (or the pseudogene TRBV3-2) and J usage is TRBJ2-2, with D hard to call. The clonotype originates from a man in his 70s with acute or convalescent COVID-19. Sample: peripheral blood. The CDR3 nucleotides read TGTGCCAGCAGCCAAGGGGCCTACTCAACCGGGGAGCTGTTTTTT. This gives the protein CASSQGAYSTGELFF.